What follows is one T cell receptor (beta chain) and its context. Its cognate antigen is unknown. Its ends do not fully match the called genes, so a read error is possible. The data are from a study of long-term antiretroviral therapy in people with HIV. The V gene's germline CDR1 is SSHAT and CDR2 FNYEAQ (reference sequence). The CDR3 sequence is 15 residues long. Findings and caveats of the study: ART adherence, viral resistance and therapy changes went unrecorded. Blood in the study was drawn between 2004 and 2017, possibly under older ART regimens, which may be less effective than current ones. The clones with expansion before ART were dominant in the repertoire at all time points.

Each HIV-infected participant was given treatment in the United States. At the survey level, the v3.0 immunoSEQ assay was run. The repertoire was sequenced with immunoSEQ multiplex PCR; TCRdb's copy has only in-frame clones and lacks some. The sample gives about 28,000 clones, about 77% of which show up once; about a tenth is in the top ten. The TCR originated in a man aged 18 to 29 with HIV. This chain connects TRBV7-7 to TRBJ2-3; possible D gene TRBD1, 6 bases. The specimen comprised unsorted PBMCs, sampled 1.5 years before starting antiretroviral therapy. The CDR3 protein is CASSPRDTDTDTQYF. The CDR3 DNA is TGTGCTAGCAGCCCCCGGGACACAGACACAGATACGCAGTATTTT.